This T cell receptor (beta chain) is drawn from a study of identifying expanded T cells in peripheral blood. Collection occurred without any documented infections or immune events in donors. Using immunoSEQ multiplex PCR, the repertoire was profiled, and TCRdb retains in-frame clones only, with some absent. The table shows 90,000 to 100,000 clones, with approximately 91% occurring only once. In regard to this clone: The antigen is not known.

The study's findings and limits: Variance in clone template counts between roughly two-week samples significantly increased with total template count across all healthy donors. Technical replicates showed around 1.2 changed clones; approximately 2 weeks 15 to 20; four weeks 19.

The CDR3 consists of 17 residues. Germline values: CDR1 MGHRA, CDR2 YSYEKL. The V end lost 1 base, the J end lost 4 bases, and 17 bases lay between the germline ends. The V gene is TRBV4-1, the J gene TRBJ1-5, with D possibly TRBD1 on 6 matching bases. Sequencing was performed on blood. This sequence was found in a person between 18 and 70 years old in good health. CDR3: CASSQGIGGAGNQPQHF. CDR3 bases: TGCGCCAGCAGCCAAGGAATTGGGGGGGCGGGTAATCAGCCCCAGCATTTT.